The rows below give T cell receptor beta chains drawn from one sample of a study of cytomegalovirus exposure and HLA in healthy donors. Generated by immunoSEQ multiplex PCR, the TCRdb table keeps only in-frame clones and is missing some. The table has 100,000 to 150,000 clones, 65% to 75% seen once. The sample consisted of PBMCs. Receptor source: a man in his forties in good health and CMV-seropositive. CDR3s include the opening cysteine and the closing phenylalanine or tryptophan. The order of the fields is V gene, J gene, D gene, clone size, CDR3 DNA, CDR3 protein. D genes are given only for firm matches. Clone size appears in some rows only: once, few, many, or a class for an expanded clone.

TRBV6-5	TRBJ2-7	NA	NA	TGTGCCAGCAGCCCGGGACACCTTTACGAGCAGTACTTC	CASSPGHLYEQYF
TRBV28	TRBJ2-1	NA	few	TGTGCCAGCACTACGAGGACAGTTAACATTTACAATGAGCAGTTCTTC	CASTTRTVNIYNEQFF
TRBV18	TRBJ1-1	TRBD1	NA	TGTGCCAGCTCACCCTCGGGACAGGGGCGCACTGAAGCTTTCTTT	CASSPSGQGRTEAFF
TRBV5-1	TRBJ2-1	TRBD2	NA	TGCGCCAGCAGCTTAAGGACTAGCGGGAGCGTAAGTGAGCAGTTCTTC	CASSLRTSGSVSEQFF
TRBV5-1	TRBJ2-2	TRBD1	NA	TGCGCCAGCAGCTTGGACCGGACAGGGAGGTTTGCCGGGGAGCTGTTTTTT	CASSLDRTGRFAGELFF
TRBV15	TRBJ1-4	NA	once	TGTGCCACCAGCTCGGGGACAACTAATGAAAAACTGTTTTTT	CATSSGTTNEKLFF
TRBV14	TRBJ2-1	TRBD2	NA	TGTGCCAGCAGCCAAGTATCTCTAGCGGGGGGACTCTCCTACAATGAGCAGTTCTTC	CASSQVSLAGGLSYNEQFF
TRBV6-5	TRBJ2-1	TRBD2	NA	TGTGCCAGCAGTTCCCCCGTACTAGCGGATTACAATGAGCAGTTCTTC	CASSSPVLADYNEQFF
TRBV7-8	TRBJ2-3	TRBD1	NA	TGTGCCAGCAGCTTAGCGACAGGGCTCGCAGATACGCAGTATTTT	CASSLATGLADTQYF
TRBV2	TRBJ1-1	NA	NA	TGTGCCAGCACCTCCGGGGGGGCCTTAGTGGGCACTGAAGCTTTCTTT	CASTSGGALVGTEAFF
TRBV9	TRBJ2-1	TRBD2	few	TGTGCCAGCAGCGAAATAGCGGGAGGGCCAAAGAATGAGCAGTTCTTC	CASSEIAGGPKNEQFF
TRBV21-1	TRBJ1-4	NA	NA	TGTGCCAGCAGCTCCTTCAGGCGAGAAAAACTGTTTTTT	CASSSFRREKLFF
TRBV19	TRBJ1-4	NA	NA	TGTGCCAGTAGTATCCAAGGGACACCTGGACGGGGTGAAAAACTGTTTTTT	CASSIQGTPGRGEKLFF
TRBV6-6	TRBJ1-2	TRBD1	NA	TGTGCCAGCAGTCCCAGGGCGGGACAGTTTCGGGATGGCTACACCTTC	CASSPRAGQFRDGYTF
TRBV7-3	TRBJ1-1	NA	NA	TGTGCCAGCAGCTTCGGGGGGTCAAAGGGGAACACTGAAGCTTTCTTT	CASSFGGSKGNTEAFF
TRBV7-8	TRBJ2-7	NA	NA	TGTGCCAGCAGCTTAAATCTAGACTCCTACGAGCAGTACTTC	CASSLNLDSYEQYF
TRBV19	TRBJ1-2	NA	NA	TGTGCCAGTAAGGAGGAGGGCAGGGCAAACGGCTACACCTTC	CASKEEGRANGYTF
TRBV6-5	TRBJ2-4	TRBD1	NA	TGTGCCAGCAGTTACTCGAAGCCGGGACAGGGACGCGTTCAGTACTTC	CASSYSKPGQGRVQYF
TRBV28	TRBJ2-1	NA	few	TGTGCCAGCATCCCCACCGGGGGTAGTCACAATGAGCAGTTCTTC	CASIPTGGSHNEQFF
TRBV2	TRBJ2-2	NA	NA	TGTGCCAGCAGTGGGTCCAGTAACACCGGGGAGCTGTTTTTT	CASSGSSNTGELFF
TRBV6-4	TRBJ2-1	NA	NA	TGTGCCAGCAGTGGTGACTGGGACTCCTACAATAAGCAGTTCTTC	CASSGDWDSYNKQFF
TRBV7-2	TRBJ2-7	NA	NA	TGTGCCAGCAGCCCCCGTTCGGACAGCTACTCCTACGAGCAGTACTTC	CASSPRSDSYSYEQYF
TRBV19	TRBJ2-1	TRBD2	NA	TGTGCCAGTAGTATACCCTCAGGACGCGCCGGGGGGTCCTACAATGAGCAGTTCTTC	CASSIPSGRAGGSYNEQFF
TRBV5-5	TRBJ2-7	NA	NA	TGTGCCAGCAGCTTGGATGGAGGGGGCGTCTACGAGCAGTACTTC	CASSLDGGGVYEQYF